This T cell receptor beta chain was recorded in a study of T cells in localized non-small cell lung cancer. The CDR3 runs to 13 residues. The V end lost 4 bases, the J end lost 7 bases, and 13 bases lay between the germline ends. The germline CDR1 and CDR2 sequences are MDHEN and SYDVKM. General study findings and limits: Turning up in adjacent lung were a median roughly 62 of the top 100 tumor clones. Adjacent uninvolved lung tissue had the highest T cell clonality, exceeding tumor. Longer survival (overall) was linked to higher T cell density in blood. Heterogeneity is still possible, as just one tumor region was sequenced.

This clone has only a few counts. Its target is not known. Method: immunoSEQ multiplex PCR; TCRdb's copy keeps in-frame clones and lacks some. The sample lists about 2,700 clones; 28% were seen once. This clonotype was sampled from a female donor at least 60 years old with stage I lung adenocarcinoma. The source material was lung tumor tissue, sampled before any cancer treatment. The chain combines TRBV28 with TRBJ1-2; TRBD1 might be the D (5 bases). The CDR3 region has the DNA TGTGCCAGCAGTTCTGCTATAGGGGCTGGCTACACCTTC. Amino acids: CASSSAIGAGYTF.